The T cell receptor beta chain under discussion was sequenced for a study of T cells after yellow fever vaccination. Comment on this clonotype: Its antigen is as yet unknown.

Overall study findings and caveats: Compared with primary, the secondary response was weaker and peaked at day 5, not 15. Post-booster repertoires again held most primary-vaccination clones (approximately 96% CD4, roughly 89% CD8).

TCRdb passed the 5' RACE reads through MiXCR, listing each CDR3 protein once. Of 250,000 to 300,000 distinct CDR3 sequences in the sample, under 15% were seen once. CDR3 length: 13 amino acids. Per the germline V gene, CDR1 is DFQATT and CDR2 is SNEGSKA (reference sequence). V shed 5 bases and J 3 bases; nucleotides not matched to a gene: 3. The receptor's source is a young man who received the YFV17D yellow fever vaccine. The sequences come from CD4+ T cells sorted from PBMCs, collected 45 days after the yellow fever booster vaccination. The chain has TRBV20-1 and TRBJ1-5, with 8 bases aligning to TRBD1. CDR3 amino acids: CSAVDRVNQPQHF. CDR3 nucleotides: TGCAGTGCTGTGGACAGGGTCAATCAGCCCCAGCATTTT.